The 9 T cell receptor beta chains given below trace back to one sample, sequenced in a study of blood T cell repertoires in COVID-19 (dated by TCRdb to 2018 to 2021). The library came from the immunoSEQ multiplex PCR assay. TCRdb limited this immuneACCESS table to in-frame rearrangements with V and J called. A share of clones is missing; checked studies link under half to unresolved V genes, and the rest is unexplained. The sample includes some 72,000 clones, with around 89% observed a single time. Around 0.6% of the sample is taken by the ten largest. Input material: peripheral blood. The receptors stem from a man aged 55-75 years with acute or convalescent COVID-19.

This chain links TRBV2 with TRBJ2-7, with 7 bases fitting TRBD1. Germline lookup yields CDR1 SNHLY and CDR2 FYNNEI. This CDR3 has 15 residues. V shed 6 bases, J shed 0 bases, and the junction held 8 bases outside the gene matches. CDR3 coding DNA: TGTGCCAGCAGGATGACAGGGTCGATCTCCTACGAGCAGTACTTC. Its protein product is CASRMTGSISYEQYF.

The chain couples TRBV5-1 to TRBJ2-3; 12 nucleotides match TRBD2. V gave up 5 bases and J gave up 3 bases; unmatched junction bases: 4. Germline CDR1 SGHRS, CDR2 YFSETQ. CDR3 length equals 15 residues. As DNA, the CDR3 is TGCGCCAGCAGGCAGACTAGCGGGGGAACAGATACGCAGTATTTT. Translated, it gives CASRQTSGGTDTQYF.

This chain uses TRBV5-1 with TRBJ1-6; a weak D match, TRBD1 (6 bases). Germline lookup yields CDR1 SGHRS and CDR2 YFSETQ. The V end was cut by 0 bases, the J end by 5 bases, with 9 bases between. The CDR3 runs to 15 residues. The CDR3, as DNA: TGCGCCAGCAGCTTGGACAGGGCGAATAATTCACCCCTCCACTTT. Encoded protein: CASSLDRANNSPLHF. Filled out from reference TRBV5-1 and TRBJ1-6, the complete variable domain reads KAGVTQTPRYLIKTRGQQVTLSCSPISGHRSVSWYQQTPGQGLQFLFEYFSETQRNKGNFPGRFSGRQFSNSRSEMNVSTLELGDSALYLCASSLDRANNSPLHFGNGTRLTVT.

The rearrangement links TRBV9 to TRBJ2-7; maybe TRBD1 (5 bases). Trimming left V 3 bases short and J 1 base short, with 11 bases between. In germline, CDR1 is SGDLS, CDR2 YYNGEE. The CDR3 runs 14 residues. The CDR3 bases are TGTGCCAGCAGCGCAGACAGCCCTTCCTACGAGCAGTACTTC. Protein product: CASSADSPSYEQYF. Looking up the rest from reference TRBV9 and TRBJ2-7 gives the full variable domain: DSGVTQTPKHLITATGQRVTLRCSPRSGDLSVYWYQQSLDQGLQFLIQYYNGEERAKGNILERFSAQQFPDLHSELNLSSLELGDSALYFCASSADSPSYEQYFGPGTRLTVT.

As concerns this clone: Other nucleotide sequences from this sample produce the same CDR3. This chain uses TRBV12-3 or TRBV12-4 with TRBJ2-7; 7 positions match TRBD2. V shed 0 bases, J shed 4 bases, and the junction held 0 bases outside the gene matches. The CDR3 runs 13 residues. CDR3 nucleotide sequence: TGTGCCAGCAGTTTAGCGGGAGGGTACGAGCAGTACTTC. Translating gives CASSLAGGYEQYF.

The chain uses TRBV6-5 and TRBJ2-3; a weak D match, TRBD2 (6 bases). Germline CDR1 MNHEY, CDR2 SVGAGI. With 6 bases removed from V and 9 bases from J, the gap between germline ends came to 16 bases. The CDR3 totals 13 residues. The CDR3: CASSRDWAGTQYF. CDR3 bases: TGTGCCAGCAGCCGGGACTGGGCAGGGACGCAGTATTTT.

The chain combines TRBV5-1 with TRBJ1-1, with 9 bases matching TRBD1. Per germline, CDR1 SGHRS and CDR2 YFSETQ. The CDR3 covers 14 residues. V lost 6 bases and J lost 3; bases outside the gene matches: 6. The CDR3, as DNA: TGCGCCAGCAAACACAGGGGGCTTGACACTGAAGCTTTCTTT. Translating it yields CASKHRGLDTEAFF.

In DNA form, the CDR3 reads TGTGCCAGCAGCTTAGGGACATTGACCTACGAGCAGTACTTC. This sequence encodes CASSLGTLTYEQYF. V usage is TRBV13 and J usage is TRBJ2-7; D remains unclear. This CDR3 has 14 residues. Germline CDR1 and CDR2: PRHDT and FYEKMQ (reference sequence). V lost 0 bases and J lost 2, with 8 bases in between.

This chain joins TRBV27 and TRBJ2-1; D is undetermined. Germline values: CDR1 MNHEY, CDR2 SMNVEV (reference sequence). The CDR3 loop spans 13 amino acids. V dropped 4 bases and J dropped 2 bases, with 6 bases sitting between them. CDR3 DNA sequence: TGTGCCAGCAGTTCCCGGGCCTACAATGAGCAGTTCTTC. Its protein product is CASSSRAYNEQFF.